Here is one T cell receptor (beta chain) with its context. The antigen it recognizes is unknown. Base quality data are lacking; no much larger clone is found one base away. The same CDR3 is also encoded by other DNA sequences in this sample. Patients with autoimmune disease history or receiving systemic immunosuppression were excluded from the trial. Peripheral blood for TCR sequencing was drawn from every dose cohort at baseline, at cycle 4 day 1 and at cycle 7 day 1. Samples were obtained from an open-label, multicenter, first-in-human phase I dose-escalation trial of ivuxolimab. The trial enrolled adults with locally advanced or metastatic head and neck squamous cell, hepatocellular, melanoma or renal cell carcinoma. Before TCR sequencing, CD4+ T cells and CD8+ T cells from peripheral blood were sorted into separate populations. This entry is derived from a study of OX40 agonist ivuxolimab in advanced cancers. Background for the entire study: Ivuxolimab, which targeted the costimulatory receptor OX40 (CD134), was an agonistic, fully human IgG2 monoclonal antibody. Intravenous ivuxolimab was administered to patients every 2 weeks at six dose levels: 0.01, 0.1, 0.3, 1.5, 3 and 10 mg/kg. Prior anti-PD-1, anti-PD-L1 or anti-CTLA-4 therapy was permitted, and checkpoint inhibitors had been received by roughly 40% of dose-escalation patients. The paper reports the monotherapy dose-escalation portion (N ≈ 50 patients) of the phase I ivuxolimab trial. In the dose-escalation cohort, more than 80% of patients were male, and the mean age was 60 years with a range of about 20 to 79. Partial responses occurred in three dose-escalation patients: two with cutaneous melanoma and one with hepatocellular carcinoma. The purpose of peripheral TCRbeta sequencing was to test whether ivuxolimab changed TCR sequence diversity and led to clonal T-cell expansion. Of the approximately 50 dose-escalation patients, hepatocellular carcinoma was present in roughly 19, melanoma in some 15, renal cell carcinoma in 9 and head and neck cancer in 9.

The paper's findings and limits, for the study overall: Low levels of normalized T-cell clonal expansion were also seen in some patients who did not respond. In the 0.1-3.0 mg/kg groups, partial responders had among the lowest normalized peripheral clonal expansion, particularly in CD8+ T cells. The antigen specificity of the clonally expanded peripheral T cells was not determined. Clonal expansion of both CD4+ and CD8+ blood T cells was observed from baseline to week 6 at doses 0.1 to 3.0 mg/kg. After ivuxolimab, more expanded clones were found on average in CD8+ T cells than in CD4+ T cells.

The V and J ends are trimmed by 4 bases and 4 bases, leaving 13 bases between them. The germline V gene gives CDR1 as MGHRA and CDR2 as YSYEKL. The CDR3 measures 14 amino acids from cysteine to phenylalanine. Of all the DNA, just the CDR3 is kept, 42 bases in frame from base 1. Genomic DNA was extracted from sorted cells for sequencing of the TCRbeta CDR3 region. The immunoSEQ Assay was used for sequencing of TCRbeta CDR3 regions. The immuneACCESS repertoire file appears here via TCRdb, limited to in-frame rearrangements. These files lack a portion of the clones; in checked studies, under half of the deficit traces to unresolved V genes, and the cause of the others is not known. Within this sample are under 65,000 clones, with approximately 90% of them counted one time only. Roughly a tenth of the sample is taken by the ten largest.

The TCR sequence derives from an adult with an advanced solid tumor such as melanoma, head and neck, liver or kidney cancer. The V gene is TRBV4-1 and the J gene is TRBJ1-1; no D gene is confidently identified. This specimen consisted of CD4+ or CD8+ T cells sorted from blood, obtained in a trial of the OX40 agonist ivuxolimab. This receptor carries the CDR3 CASSLVMQGTEAFF. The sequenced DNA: TGCGCCAGCAGCCTTGTTATGCAAGGCACTGAAGCTTTCTTT.